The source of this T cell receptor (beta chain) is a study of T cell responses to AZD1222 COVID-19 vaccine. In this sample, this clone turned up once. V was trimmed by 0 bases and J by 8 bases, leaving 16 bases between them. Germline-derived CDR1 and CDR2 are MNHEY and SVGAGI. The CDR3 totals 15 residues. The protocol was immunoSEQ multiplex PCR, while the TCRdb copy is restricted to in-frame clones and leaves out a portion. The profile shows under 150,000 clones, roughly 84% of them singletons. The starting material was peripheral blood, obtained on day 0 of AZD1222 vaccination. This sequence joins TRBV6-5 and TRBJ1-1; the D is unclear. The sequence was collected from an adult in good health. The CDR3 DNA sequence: TGTGCCAGCAGTTACTCGTCCATTGGGTTAACAGAAGCTTTCTTT. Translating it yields CASSYSSIGLTEAFF.